What follows describes a single T cell receptor beta chain. The clone's antigen remains unknown. Base qualities were left out, and no much larger clone turns up one base away. The cohort consisted of 600 to 750 healthy bone marrow donors. At the time of sampling, every cohort member was nominally healthy, though immune exposures that went unrecorded were likely present. The donor was CMV seronegative and belonged to the group of 350 to 400 seronegative cohort members. A peripheral blood sample was provided by each donor, and peripheral blood mononuclear cells were used for TCR beta sequencing. Genomic DNA extraction from the blood cell samples was performed with the Qiagen DNeasy Blood Extraction Kit. These data originate in a study of cytomegalovirus exposure and HLA in healthy donors (dated by TCRdb to the late 2010s). About the full investigation: An earlier analysis of fewer than 750 of the donors reported 276 Gb of sequence data and 90 million to 120 million unique TCR beta sequences obtained from 180 million or so T cells. Alongside the repertoire data, information on donor age, sex, ethnicity and CMV serostatus was compiled. Across about 380 genotyped donors of the cohort, an average of approximately 220,000 unique TCR beta nucleotide sequences per donor were sequenced, and roughly a sixth of those sequences were non-productive. Typing coverage differed by locus: A, B, C, DRB1 and DQB1 were typed in roughly 629-630 donors, DQA1 in about 550, DPA1 in approximately 610, and DPB1 in approximately 450. Besides the first cohort of around 700 subjects, a separate validation cohort made up of 120 different subjects was used. An earlier analysis of 587 of the donors applied high-throughput TCR beta sequencing to assess whether each TCR beta V gene segment acted as functional or pseudogenic. A later analysis re-analyzed previously published TCR beta repertoires from 666 donors and added high-resolution HLA genotyping to study TCR occurrence patterns. About 280 gigabases of sequencing data and 91 million or so unique TCR sequences made up an early release that covered several hundred HLA-typed donors. Class I and class II HLA loci were covered by the typing at four-digit resolution. Because of strong linkage in the cohort, roughly 5 DR-DQ haplotypes were treated as single units for association and clustering. To predict cytomegalovirus infection status, the study combined high-throughput TCR immunosequencing, statistical association of individual TCRs with disease status, and machine learning. A later genetic analysis took genome-wide SNP genotypes for about 55% of the 666 donors and used that subset as a discovery cohort. Rather than drawing on any new phenotypic data, the later analysis identified candidate immune exposures from TCR beta sequences and the way those sequences occurred across donors. The study aimed to test whether cataloging public T cell receptors could reveal signatures of past pathogen exposure. The study used immunosequencing to profile the T cell repertoires of approximately 650 subjects and linked those repertoires to cytomegalovirus serostatus. Among the roughly 410 genotyped donors, about 85% belonged to the genetic ancestry cluster associated with self-reported Caucasian donors. All discovery cohort repertoires had been generated on a single sequencing platform. Broader findings and caveats from the paper: Several of the top co-occurrence clusters appeared to be linked to parvovirus B19, influenza, CMV and Epstein-Barr virus, according to a later analysis. When HLA alleles, especially DR and DQ, strongly co-occurred, TCR associations were difficult to assign to individual alleles. A cluster of highly shared sequence variants was judged likely to represent a technical artifact of the sequencing pipeline. The authors suggested that the approach could potentially be generalized to other disease states and immunological phenotypes. Most TCR sequences were seen in very few donors, while some public TCRs were found in many individuals. In a later analysis, HLA-associated TCR beta chains were found to be more clonally expanded and to have lower generation probabilities than equally common non-associated chains. At a false discovery rate of 0.05, a later analysis linked some 17,000 TCR beta sequences to specific HLA alleles. An association between a missense DCLRE1C variant and V-gene and J-gene trimming of TCR beta chains was found in a later genetic analysis and replicated in an independent cohort. A further reported finding was that TCR beta sequences accurately predicted the HLA-A and HLA-B alleles for most subjects in the first cohort. Some IMGT-functional V segments, including TRBV6-2 and TRBV6-3, could not be told apart with the 87-base-pair reads, so those segments were excluded. Compared with the 666-donor mean, donors in an Asian-associated ancestry cluster had fewer N-insertions in productive TCRs, according to a later genetic analysis. According to a later analysis, most CMV-associated TCR beta chains appeared to be HLA-restricted, and the HLA associations seemed to be driven largely by CMV exposure. Because counts were too low, roughly 16 rarely observed V segments, including chromosome 9 orphons, were left out of the earlier analysis of roughly 600 of the donors. Because HLA typing was unavailable for some donors at each locus, only the typed subset was used in association tests. An earlier analysis of around 540 of the donors showed that most TCR beta V segments appeared in productive rearrangements either about 87% or about 30% of the time, which broadly matched IMGT annotations. Linkage disequilibrium might explain the correlated functional status among segregating V segments, but an unknown experimental factor could not be excluded. In this cohort, only TCR beta chains were sequenced, and detectable features were limited by the absence of alpha or paired-chain data. The classifier was reported to diagnose cytomegalovirus status with high specificity and sensitivity in both the original cohort and the validation cohort. For the cohort, immune exposure information was limited to CMV serostatus. A later analysis found that TCR association rates varied across HLA loci, with DRB1 alleles showing the most associated TCRs and HLA-C alleles the fewest. The presence/absence analyses assumed that sequencing depth was roughly uniform across donors, and that assumption may not be true. In vitro tests confirmed that a few of the cytomegalovirus-associated TCR beta chains recognize cytomegalovirus antigens. In the study, about 150 TCR beta chains were listed as associated with cytomegalovirus.

The library was made by the immunoSEQ multiplex PCR assay. The multiplex PCR relied on a mix of 60 forward primers for TCR Vbeta segments and 13 reverse primers for TCR Jbeta segments. The CDR3 region of rearranged TCR beta genes was amplified from genomic DNA by a multiplex PCR assay. Amplified TCR beta libraries were sequenced as 87-base-pair reads on the Illumina HiSeq System. Per the original workflow: In a later analysis, 80 million or so unique TCR beta chains were counted across the roughly 610 repertoires, and roughly 9.9 million of these chains were shared by at least two donors. A nearest-neighbor algorithm error-corrected the raw reads and collapsed the reads into unique sequences, merging closely related sequences to remove PCR and sequencing errors. Alignment of CDR3 sequences to IMGT reference sequences was used to assign V, D and J gene segments. For a sequence to be retained, a match of at least six nucleotides was required to both a V gene segment and a J gene segment. Rearrangements were called productive when the CDR3 lacked stop codons and stayed in frame with V and J; all others were non-productive. Following IMGT convention, CDR3 was defined as the stretch from the second conserved V-encoded cysteine to the conserved J-encoded phenylalanine. The earlier analysis of roughly 590 of the donors excluded sequences that lacked an unambiguous match to a single V gene segment. An earlier analysis of almost 600 of the donors classified V segments as functional when productive rearrangements were above 56.7% and as segregating when the standard deviation between donors was above 5%. To diagnose cytomegalovirus status from the catalog of TCR beta chain sequences, a statistical classification framework was built. V and J gene assignment, in a later analysis, came from comparing TCR nucleotide sequences with IMGT/GENE-DB human TR gene sequences. The TCRdist pipeline was used in a later analysis to assign CDR3 sequences and most-parsimonious VDJ recombination scenarios. In a later analysis, each TCR beta chain was defined by its CDR3 amino acid sequence together with its V-gene family, and reads without a unique V-gene family were excluded. In a later analysis, fewer than 600 highly shared, low-generation-probability nucleotide sequences were removed to address suspected cross-contamination and a sequencing artifact. In a later analysis, a clonal expansion index for each public chain was calculated from normalized within-repertoire ranks of inferred template counts. Generation probabilities in a later analysis came from a VDJ recombination model fitted to out-of-frame rearrangements, and those results were checked against IGoR. In a later analysis, TCR-TCR, TCR-HLA and TCR-CMV co-occurrence was scored with hypergeometric tests, and a repertoire-size bias correction was applied to TCR pairs. A later analysis estimated false discovery rates by permuting HLA or CMV assignments 20 times. In a later analysis, co-occurring TCRs were grouped using DBSCAN, and TCRdist sequence similarity was added for clustering within HLA-allele-positive subsets. Repertoires with fewer than 30,000 or more than 120,000 public chains, plus five repertoires with anomalous nucleotide sharing, were excluded from co-occurrence clustering. TCRdb re-hosts the immuneACCESS table, in-frame sequences only. Its copies lack some clones; in the studies checked, an unresolved V gene accounts for under half of them, and the cause for the rest is not known. V and J calls and clone size are those listed in that table; D and trimming were worked out from the DNA. The sample contains more than 70,000 clones, about 74% of them found a single time. Of the sample, 3% to 3.5% falls within the top ten clones.

From the germline V gene, CDR1 is SNHLY and CDR2 is FYNNEI. Inclusive of the bounding cysteine and phenylalanine, the CDR3 is 13 residues long. CDR3 DNA is the only sequence kept; it has 39 bases, read in frame from the first base. Trimming takes 1 base from V and 3 bases from J, and the germline ends sit 6 bases apart. Sequencing was performed on PBMCs. The sequence joins TRBV2 to TRBJ1-1; the D gene is unclear. The TCR originated in a man aged 40-50 years in good health and CMV-seronegative. The CDR3 protein sequence reads: CASSEVSDTEAFF. DNA sequence: TGTGCCAGCAGTGAAGTAAGCGACACTGAAGCTTTCTTT.